These 20 T cell receptor beta chains came from one sample sequenced in a study of T cells expressing NK-cell markers. Each CDR3 protein gets one entry in TCRdb, which reprocessed the 5' RACE reads and gives no DNA. The data show about 150,000 distinct CDR3 sequences, and the top ten clones hold 9.5% to 15%. The specimen was blood T cells: a sorted CD56 or NKG2C T cell subset, CD4+ or CD8+ T cells, or bulk PBMC T cells (not recorded which). These receptors were taken from a man aged 18 to 29 in good health.

The chain recombines TRBV7-9 with TRBJ2-6. In germline, CDR1 is SEHNR, CDR2 FQNEAQ (reference sequence). The CDR3 totals 16 residues. The CDR3 here is CASSGSRLPGANVLTF.

The rearrangement uses TRBV9 and TRBJ2-7; TCRdb picks TRBD1, but there is no DNA to check that call. The CDR3 sequence is 13 residues long. The germline gives CDR1 SGDLS, CDR2 YYNGEE. The CDR3 spells CASSPGRTYEQYF.

The CDR3: CASSLDGYGYTF. The chain joins TRBV27 to TRBJ1-2. CDR3 length: 12 residues. Germline V gene lookup returns CDR1 MNHEY and CDR2 SMNVEV (reference sequence).

The CDR3 loop reads CASSDTGMSEAFF. V and J are TRBV27 and TRBJ1-1; the TRBD1 assignment by TCRdb is unverifiable without DNA. CDR3 size: 13 residues. The germline CDR1 and CDR2 sequences are MNHEY and SMNVEV (reference sequence).

The V call is TRBV5-5, the J call TRBJ2-3; the TRBD1 assignment by TCRdb is unverifiable without DNA. The CDR3 contains 14 residues. Per the germline V gene, CDR1 is SGHKS and CDR2 is YYEKEE (reference sequence). The chain's CDR3 is CASSLESSGDTQYF. Complete variable domain (other parts from reference TRBV5-5 and TRBJ2-3): DAGVTQSPTHLIKTRGQQVTLRCSPISGHKSVSWYQQVLGQGPQFIFQYYEKEERGRGNFPDRFSARQFPNYSSELNVNALLLGDSALYLCASSLESSGDTQYFGPGTRLTVL.

V usage is TRBV15 and J usage is TRBJ2-1. The CDR3 is 12 amino acids. CDR1 is LNHNV and CDR2 is YYDKDF in the germline V gene (reference sequence). The CDR3 here is CATSRDEDEQFF.

The J gene is TRBJ2-3, the V gene TRBV20-1; absent DNA, TCRdb's TRBD2 call cannot be checked. CDR1 is DFQATT, CDR2 SNEGSKA, per germline (reference sequence). The CDR3 has 16 residues. The CDR3: CSARNPSGLSTDTQYF.

This rearrangement joins TRBV4-3 to TRBJ2-5. The CDR3 consists of 14 residues. Germline loops: CDR1 LGHNA, CDR2 YSLEER. The CDR3 sequence is CASSQDRSRETQYF.

This rearrangement joins TRBV27 to TRBJ2-1; checking the TCRdb D call of TRBD1 is not possible without DNA. Germline V gives CDR1 MNHEY, CDR2 SMNVEV (reference sequence). There are 16 residues in the CDR3. This chain's CDR3 is CASSLSVQGLVNEQFF.

The V and J genes are TRBV12-5 and TRBJ2-1; absent DNA, TCRdb's TRBD2 call cannot be checked. The germline V gene has CDR1 LGHNT and CDR2 FRNRAP. The CDR3 runs to 14 residues. The CDR3: CASGFTSGRNEQFF.

The chain carries TRBV20-1 and TRBJ2-5. This CDR3 contains 15 residues. The V gene's germline CDR1 is DFQATT and CDR2 SNEGSKA (reference sequence). This CDR3 reads CSARVGIFHPETQYF.

The J gene is TRBJ2-1, the V gene TRBV15; with no DNA, the TCRdb D assignment of TRBD2 cannot be verified. The CDR3 is 16 residues long. The V gene's germline CDR1 is LNHNV and CDR2 YYDKDF (reference sequence). The CDR3 sequence: CATSRTPAGGPNEQFF.

The chain is built from TRBV4-3 and TRBJ2-2; TCRdb outputs TRBD2, but without DNA this stays unchecked. Germline CDR1 LGHNA, CDR2 YSLEER. This CDR3 is built from 17 residues. The chain's CDR3 is CASSQDRRAGITGELFF.

The genes are TRBV6-1 and TRBJ1-1. The CDR3 extends over 14 amino acids. From germline, CDR1 is MNHNS and CDR2 SASEGT. Here the CDR3 reads CASSLDGTRTEAFF.

The chain has TRBV7-9 and TRBJ1-1. The CDR3 totals 13 residues. Germline lookup yields CDR1 SEHNR and CDR2 FQNEAQ (reference sequence). CDR3 loop: CASSPTTNTEAFF.

The V gene is TRBV3-1, the J gene TRBJ2-1; absent DNA, TCRdb's TRBD2 call cannot be checked. The CDR3 runs 17 residues. Germline V CDR1 and CDR2: LGHDT, YNNKEL (reference sequence). The CDR3 sequence is CASSPPLAQPDYNEQFF.

The chain has TRBV29-1 and TRBJ2-2; there is no DNA to check the TCRdb D call of TRBD2. CDR3 length: 14 residues. Germline loops: CDR1 SQVTM, CDR2 ANQGSEA. This CDR3 is CSAVVAGYTGELFF.

This chain uses TRBV5-6 with TRBJ1-5; without DNA, the TCRdb call of TRBD1 cannot be checked. Looked up from germline, CDR1 is SGHDT and CDR2 is YYEEEE. The CDR3 covers 15 residues. The CDR3 loop is CASSFREYSNQPQHF.

This chain joins TRBV12-3 or TRBV12-4 and TRBJ2-7. The CDR3 contains 12 residues. CDR3 region: CASMGSSYEQYF.

The chain carries TRBV7-2 and TRBJ2-7; TCRdb gives TRBD2 as the D gene, but with no DNA this cannot be confirmed. The CDR3 covers 15 residues. Per the germline V gene, CDR1 is SGHTA and CDR2 is FQGNSA. CDR3 amino acids: CASSLVPSGSYEQYF.